This TCR beta chain stems from a study of T cells after somatic rescue of genetic block. The ends were cut back, 10 bases at V and 11 bases at J, with 25 bases in the middle. The germline CDR1 and CDR2 sequences are MDHEN and SYDVKM. This CDR3 region has 14 residues. This clone showed up just once. Sequencing was performed with immunoSEQ multiplex PCR; in TCRdb, only in-frame clones are kept and a portion is missing. Of 110,000 or so clones listed, 90% to 95% are singletons. The sample consisted of peripheral blood mononuclear cells (PBMCs). The chain links TRBV28 to TRBJ2-3; possibly TRBD2 for D (5 bases). The source of this sequence is a woman aged 18-30 years. CDR3 nucleotide sequence: TGTGCCATCCACGGGCCGGGGATCGGATCCTTGCAGTATTTT. It yields the protein CAIHGPGIGSLQYF.